This T cell receptor (beta chain) derives from a study of Ad26.COV2.S vaccination and SARS-CoV-2 variants. Whole-study context: A participant enrolled in the COV1001 Ad26.COV2.S trial arm provided the sample. Study-wide points: Substantial response breadth was reportedly seen for spike-specific CD8+ and CD4+ T cells after vaccination. Vaccinated and placebo-treated recipients had similar non-spike TCR breadth.

Method: immunoSEQ multiplex PCR; TCRdb's copy keeps in-frame clones and lacks some. The sample carries 400,000 or so clones, less than 90% recorded once. This clone is a singleton in its sample. Its target is unknown. Indicated treatment: around 19 received Ad26.COV2.S at low or high dose, single or two shots; about five received placebo; per-sample allocation not given. Repertoires come from day 63 after the first vaccine or placebo injection. The sample came from a Boston adult aged 18-55 years. This CDR3 comprises 17 residues. Sequencing was performed on peripheral blood, taken in a trial of Ad26.COV2.S vaccine versus placebo. The chain couples TRBV21-1 to TRBJ2-3; the table's D call, TRBD1, was not checked against the DNA. TRBV21-1 is a documented pseudogene. The source of this sequence is a person between 18 and 60 years old who received the Ad26.COV2.S COVID-19 vaccine or a placebo. The CDR3 region is CASSPPGQGGSTDTQYF. DNA of the CDR3: TGTGCCAGCAGTCCCCCGGGACAAGGGGGTAGCACAGATACGCAGTATTTT.